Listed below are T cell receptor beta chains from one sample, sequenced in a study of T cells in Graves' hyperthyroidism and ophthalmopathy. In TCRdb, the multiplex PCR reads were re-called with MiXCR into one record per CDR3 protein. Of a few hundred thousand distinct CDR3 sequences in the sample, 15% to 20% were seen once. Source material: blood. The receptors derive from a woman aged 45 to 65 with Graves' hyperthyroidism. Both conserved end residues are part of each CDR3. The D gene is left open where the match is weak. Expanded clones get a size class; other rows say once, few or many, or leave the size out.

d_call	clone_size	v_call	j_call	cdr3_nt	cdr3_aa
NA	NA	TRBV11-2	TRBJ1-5	TGTGCCAGCGGCTTAGGTTGGGGCCAGCCCCAGCATTTT	CASGLGWGQPQHF
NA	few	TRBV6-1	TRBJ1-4	TGTGCCAGCAGTCTTGAACTTAACAGGGCGAGAAATGAAAAACTGTTTTTT	CASSLELNRARNEKLFF
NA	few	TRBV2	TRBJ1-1	TGTGCCAGCAGAGGAGACTCCGGGACAACGGCTTTCTTT	CASRGDSGTTAFF
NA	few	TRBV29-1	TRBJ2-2	TGCAGCGTATCCTTAGCTTCCGGGGAGCTGTTTTTT	CSVSLASGELFF
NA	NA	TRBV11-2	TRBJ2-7	TGTGCCAGCAGCTCACAGGCCAACTACGAGCAGTACTTC	CASSSQANYEQYF
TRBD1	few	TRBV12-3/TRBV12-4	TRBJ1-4	TGTGCCAGCAGTTCTCAGGGGGCGACTAATGAAAAACTGTTTTTT	CASSSQGATNEKLFF
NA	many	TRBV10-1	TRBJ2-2	TGCGCCAGCAGCCAAGGACCTGGCACCGGGGAGCTGTTTTTT	CASSQGPGTGELFF
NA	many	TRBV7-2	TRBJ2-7	TGTGCCAGCAGCTTAGCGCCTAGCGACTACGAGCAGTACTTC	CASSLAPSDYEQYF
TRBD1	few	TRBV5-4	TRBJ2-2	TGTGCCAGCAGCCAGGGGGCTAAGGCAGTGAACACCGGGGAGCTGTTTTTT	CASSQGAKAVNTGELFF
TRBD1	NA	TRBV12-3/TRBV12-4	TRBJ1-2	TGTGCCAGCAGTTTACAGGGGGCCGACTATGGCTACACCTTC	CASSLQGADYGYTF
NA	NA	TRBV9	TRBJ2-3	TGTGCCAGCAGCGTAGAAGTGACTAGCACAGATACGCAGTATTTT	CASSVEVTSTDTQYF
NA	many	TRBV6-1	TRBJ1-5	TGTGCCAGCAGTGAAGCAGGCAGCAGGAGTGGCAATCAGCCCCAGCATTTT	CASSEAGSRSGNQPQHF
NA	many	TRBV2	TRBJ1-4	TGTGCCAGCAGTGTTTACGGGGCAACTAATGAAAAACTGTTTTTT	CASSVYGATNEKLFF
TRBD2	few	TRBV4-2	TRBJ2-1	TGTGCCAGCACCCCTCTCGGGCTAGCGGGAGAGAGCGATGAGCAGTTCTTC	CASTPLGLAGESDEQFF
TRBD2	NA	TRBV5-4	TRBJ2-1	TGTGCCAGCAGTCGAGGGCGGGAGACTTACAATGAGCAGTTCTTC	CASSRGRETYNEQFF
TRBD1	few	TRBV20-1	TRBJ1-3	TGCAGTGCTGTAGCCGGGACAGTGGAAACCATATATTTT	CSAVAGTVETIYF
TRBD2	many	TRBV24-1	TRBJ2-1	TGTGCCACCAGTGAAGGTAGCGGGAACAATGAGCAGTTCTTC	CATSEGSGNNEQFF
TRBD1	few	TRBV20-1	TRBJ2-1	TGCAGTGCTAGAGATTACAGGGGGCTCTACAATGAGCAGTTCTTC	CSARDYRGLYNEQFF
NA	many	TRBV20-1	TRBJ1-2	TGCAGTGCTGAAATCGACTATGGCTACACCTTC	CSAEIDYGYTF
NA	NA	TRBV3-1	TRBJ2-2	TGTGCCAGCAGCCAAGATGTTGCGGCGAACACCGGGGAGCTGTTTTTT	CASSQDVAANTGELFF
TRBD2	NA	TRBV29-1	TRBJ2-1	TGCAGCGTTGTCGGTCTAGCGGGAGGGCCGGGCTCCTACAATGAGCAGTTCTTC	CSVVGLAGGPGSYNEQFF
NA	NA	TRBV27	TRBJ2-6	TGTGCCAGCAGTAGCAGGCCCTCTGGGGCCAACGTCCTGACTTTC	CASSSRPSGANVLTF
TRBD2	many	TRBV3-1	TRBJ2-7	TGTGCCAGCAGTCCCGGGACTAGCGCCTACGAGCAGTACTTC	CASSPGTSAYEQYF
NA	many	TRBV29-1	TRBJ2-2	TGCAGCGTTTATTGTACGGGGCGAGGTTGCAACACCGGGGAGCTGTTTTTT	CSVYCTGRGCNTGELFF
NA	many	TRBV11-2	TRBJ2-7	TGTGCCAGCAGCTTAGTACAGAGCTACGAGCAGTACTTC	CASSLVQSYEQYF
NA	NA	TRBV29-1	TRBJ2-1	TGCAGCGTTTCCGGGGAAGGGGATGAGCAGTTCTTC	CSVSGEGDEQFF
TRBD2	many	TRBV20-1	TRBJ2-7	TGCAGTGCTCCGAGACTAGCGGTAACCTACGAGCAGTACTTC	CSAPRLAVTYEQYF
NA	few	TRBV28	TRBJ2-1	TGTGCCAGCAGTACGACTGGGCGGGGTTCCTACAATGAGCAGTTCTTC	CASSTTGRGSYNEQFF
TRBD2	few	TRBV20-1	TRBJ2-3	TGCAGTGCTAGTCAGCAGGGACTAGCGGGACCAAACACAGATACGCAGTATTTT	CSASQQGLAGPNTDTQYF
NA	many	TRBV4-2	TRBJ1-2	TGTGCCAGCAGCCAAGGGGGTGAGGGCTACACCTTC	CASSQGGEGYTF
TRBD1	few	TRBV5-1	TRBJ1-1	TGCGCCAGCAGCTTGGCGACAGGGGGTGAAGCTTTCTTT	CASSLATGGEAFF
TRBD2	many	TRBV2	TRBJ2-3	TGTGCCAGCAGTGTGTACGCGGGAGAGGTAGATACGCAGTATTTT	CASSVYAGEVDTQYF
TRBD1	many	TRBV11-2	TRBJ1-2	TGTGCCAGCAGCCAGGGACAGGACTATGGCTACACCTTC	CASSQGQDYGYTF
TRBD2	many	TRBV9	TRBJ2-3	TGTGCCAGCAGCGTAGCGCTAGCGGGAGGACAGCCGCAGTATTTT	CASSVALAGGQPQYF